This T cell receptor (beta chain) was recovered during a study of tumor and adjacent non-tumor tissue in lung cancer. About the study: Stage I to III disease affected approximately 11 men and roughly five women aged roughly 31 to 76. Samples averaged around 4 million productive TCRbeta reads each.

Study-level points and caveats: Top 100 clones took a larger repertoire share in normal lung.

A modified ARM-PCR protocol with three rounds of nested PCR amplified TCRbeta. MiXCR was run by TCRdb on the multiplex PCR reads, yielding one entry per CDR3 protein. The table records 100,000 to 150,000 distinct CDR3 sequences, 66% of them present only once. This sample's RNA came from whole unsorted tissue. Donors were chemotherapy-naive, newly diagnosed lung cancer surgical patients in China, August–late 2014. Ten or more counts support this clonotype. Its antigen remains unknown. V was trimmed by 9 bases and J by 1 base, leaving 16 bases between them. The CDR3 runs to 15 residues. The germline V gene encodes CDR1 MNHEY and CDR2 SVGAGI.

This rearrangement joins TRBV6-5 to TRBJ1-5, with unresolved D. Sequenced sample: lung tumor tissue. The clonotype originates from a man aged 25-45 years with non-small cell lung cancer. The CDR3 DNA follows: TGTGCCAGTTCGAAGGGTTCGGTAAGCAATCAGCCCCAGCATTTT. Residues: CASSKGSVSNQPQHF.